The 32 T cell receptor beta chains below all came from one sample that was sequenced in a study of T cells in Graves' hyperthyroidism and ophthalmopathy. TCR beta CDR3 sequences were amplified from RNA transcripts. Primed by the HTBI set, a first-round RT-PCR was run on the TCR CDR3. TCRdb used MiXCR to reprocess the multiplex PCR reads, holding one entry per CDR3 protein. Among approximately 620,000 distinct CDR3 sequences, more than 15% were seen once, and the ten largest hold around 3.5%. Sequenced: blood. All receptors come from a woman between 40 and 55 years old with Graves' ophthalmopathy.

This clonotype appeared a few times. V and J are TRBV19 and TRBJ1-1; D is ambiguous. The CDR3 is 14 amino acids. Germline-derived CDR1 and CDR2 are LNHDA and SQIVND (reference sequence). The V end was cut by 6 bases, the J end by 6 bases, with 17 bases between. As DNA, the CDR3 is TGTGCCAGTAGCGCGACCCAAAAGGCACCTGAAGCTTTCTTT. It codes for CASSATQKAPEAFF.

There are many counts of this clonotype. The chain uses TRBV29-1 and TRBJ2-7, with 11 nucleotides matching TRBD1. Germline-derived CDR1 and CDR2 are SQVTM and ANQGSEA. Trimming removed 0 bases from V and 3 bases from J; junction bases left unmatched: 7. The CDR3 is 16 amino acids. CDR3 nucleotides: TGCAGCGTTGAAGATTACGGGACAGGGGGTATCTACGAGCAGTACTTC. This translates into CSVEDYGTGGIYEQYF.

This chain uses TRBV6-5 with TRBJ1-1; TRBD1 might be the D (6 bases). The CDR3 covers 15 residues. The V end was cut by 9 bases, the J end by 6 bases, with 23 bases between. Germline CDR1 MNHEY, CDR2 SVGAGI. The CDR3, as DNA: TGTGCCAGTTTACCCCGGGGGCGCGAAACGGCTGAAGCTTTCTTT. As protein: CASLPRGRETAEAFF.

The chain combines TRBV29-1 with TRBJ1-2; D is ambiguous. The ends were cut back, 1 base at V and 4 bases at J, with 13 bases in the middle. Germline CDR1 and CDR2: SQVTM and ANQGSEA. The CDR3 has 14 amino acids. CDR3 DNA: TGCAGCGTTGAAGGAGGACTCAGAGTCTATGGCTACACCTTC. Its protein is CSVEGGLRVYGYTF. Together with reference TRBV29-1 and TRBJ1-2, the CDR3 gives the full variable domain: SAVISQKPSRDICQRGTSLTIQCQVDSQVTMMFWYRQQPGQSLTLIATANQGSEATYESGFVIDKFPISRPNLTFSTLTVSNMSPEDSSIYLCSVEGGLRVYGYTFGSGTRLTVV.

This clonotype was seen a few times. It may be a read error: a sequence one base away is much more abundant. The V and J genes are TRBV28 and TRBJ1-5; 7 positions match TRBD1. The length of the CDR3 is 13 residues. V gave up 7 bases and J gave up 4 bases; unmatched junction bases: 4. The germline CDR1 and CDR2 sequences are MDHEN and SYDVKM. The CDR3: CASIQGINQPQHF. The CDR3 DNA is TGTGCCAGCATACAGGGGATTAATCAGCCCCAGCATTTT.

CDR3 loop: CSVELTSGGSEQYF. In DNA, the CDR3 is TGCAGCGTTGAACTTACTAGCGGGGGATCCGAGCAGTACTTC. The V and J genes are TRBV29-1 and TRBJ2-7; 11 bases line up with TRBD2. J lost 6 bases, V lost 2 bases, and 6 bases had no gene match. The germline CDR1 and CDR2 sequences are SQVTM and ANQGSEA. The CDR3 is 14 amino acids.

For this clonotype: A much larger clone is a single base away; this may be a read error. Because the CDR3 is missing its conserved closing phenylalanine or tryptophan, this is likely a read error. The chain has TRBV28 and TRBJ2-6; D is unclear. Per germline, CDR1 MDHEN and CDR2 SYDVKM. Trimming took 10 bases from V and 3 from J, leaving 13 bases between them. CDR3 length: 14 amino acids. Here the CDR3 DNA reads TGTGCCACCCTCATTGATGATGGGGCCAACGTCCTGACTTCC. It translates to CATLIDDGANVLTS.

This clonotype was counted many times. The chain carries TRBV30 and TRBJ2-1, with 9 bases identical to TRBD2. Germline CDR1 GTSNPN, CDR2 SVGIG (reference sequence). Trimming at V came to 6 bases and at J to 8 bases, leaving 5 bases not matched to a gene. The CDR3 consists of 12 residues. This chain's CDR3 is CACSGSRDEQFF. CDR3 bases: TGTGCCTGTAGCGGGAGTCGGGATGAGCAGTTCTTC. Drawing the rest from reference TRBV30 and TRBJ2-1, the complete variable domain is SQTIHQWPATLVQPVGSPLSLECTVEGTSNPNLYWYRQAAGRGLQLLFYSVGIGQISSEVPQNLSASRPQDRQFILSSKKLLLSDSGFYLCACSGSRDEQFFGPGTRLTVL.

This clonotype was detected only a few times. The chain has TRBV13 and TRBJ2-1; 11 nucleotides match TRBD1. This CDR3 spans 15 amino acids. V was pared by 5 bases and J by 9 bases, with 9 bases of the junction left unmatched. Germline CDR1 and CDR2: PRHDT and FYEKMQ (reference sequence). Here the CDR3 DNA reads TGTGCCAGCAGCCCGGGACAGGGGGTTGGTTTTGAGCAGTTCTTC. The encoded protein is CASSPGQGVGFEQFF.

The chain links TRBV5-1 to TRBJ2-1; 10 positions agree with TRBD2. CDR3 length: 17 residues. The J segment lost 7 bases and the V segment lost 0 bases, leaving 10 bases of the junction unmatched. CDR1 is SGHRS and CDR2 is YFSETQ in the germline V gene. CDR3 residues: CASSLESGRAVSNEQFF. CDR3 in DNA: TGCGCCAGCAGCTTGGAAAGCGGGAGGGCCGTATCTAATGAGCAGTTCTTC.

This clonotype was found many times. J is TRBJ1-6 and V is TRBV28, with TRBD1 matching over 9 bases. V gave up 7 bases and J gave up 7 bases; unmatched junction bases: 8. CDR1 MDHEN and CDR2 SYDVKM come from the germline V gene. The CDR3 runs to 15 residues. The CDR3 here is CASTLRDRANSPLHF. CDR3 in DNA: TGTGCCAGCACCCTACGGGACAGGGCAAATTCACCCCTCCACTTT.

At least ten counts were recorded for this clonotype. The chain uses TRBV20-1 and TRBJ2-7; TRBD1 agrees at 8 bases. The CDR3 consists of 14 residues. J lost 2 bases, V lost 7 bases, and 10 bases had no gene match. Germline V CDR1 and CDR2: DFQATT, SNEGSKA (reference sequence). The CDR3 reads CSGIPGQGAYEQYF. The CDR3 region has the DNA TGCAGTGGGATCCCTGGACAGGGAGCCTACGAGCAGTACTTC.

This clonotype was counted at least ten times. This chain uses TRBV27 with TRBJ1-2; 7 bases fit TRBD1. Trimming cost V 1 base and J 4 bases; bases outside gene matches: 9. The CDR3 has 16 residues. The V gene's germline CDR1 is MNHEY and CDR2 SMNVEV (reference sequence). The CDR3 reads CASSLYEGDRAYGYTF. The CDR3 coding sequence is TGTGCCAGCAGTTTATACGAGGGAGACAGGGCCTATGGCTACACCTTC.

The CDR3 nucleotides read TGTGCCAGCGCTCTCCCGGGACAGGGCTTCGGTGAGCAGTTCTTC. Translated: CASALPGQGFGEQFF. This rearrangement joins TRBV3-1 to TRBJ2-1, with 9 bases fitting TRBD1. The V and J ends lost 8 bases and 9 bases, in that order; junction bases with no gene match: 14. Germline CDR1 reads LGHDT; CDR2 reads YNNKEL (reference sequence). The CDR3 is made up of 15 amino acids.

This clonotype was found many times. This chain connects TRBV28 to TRBJ2-5, with TRBD1 matching over 8 bases. This CDR3 comprises 14 residues. The germline V gene has CDR1 MDHEN and CDR2 SYDVKM. V trimming: 3 bases; J trimming: 5 bases; junction bases outside the gene matches: 5. The CDR3 loop reads CASSLTGVQETQYF. The CDR3 nucleotides are TGTGCCAGCAGTTTGACAGGGGTGCAGGAGACCCAGTACTTC. Supplemented by reference TRBV28 and TRBJ2-5, the full variable domain reads DVKVTQSSRYLVKRTGEKVFLECVQDMDHENMFWYRQDPGLGLRLIYFSYDVKMKEKGDIPEGYSVSREKKERFSLILESASTNQTSMYLCASSLTGVQETQYFGPGTRLLVL.

The chain carries TRBV11-2 and TRBJ1-1; D unresolved. This CDR3 has 13 amino acids. Between the trimmed V and J ends, which lost 5 bases and 4 bases, there was a span of 11 bases. Germline CDR1 reads SGHAT; CDR2 reads FQNNGV. This chain's CDR3 is CASSIQDCTEAFF. The CDR3 nucleotides read TGTGCCAGCAGCATTCAGGACTGCACTGAAGCTTTCTTT. The variable domain in full, with the rest retrieved from reference TRBV11-2 and TRBJ1-1, is EAGVAQSPRYKIIEKRQSVAFWCNPISGHATLYWYQQILGQGPKLLIQFQNNGVVDDSQLPKDRFSAERLKGVDSTLKIQPAKLEDSAVYLCASSIQDCTEAFFGQGTRLTVV.

The table lists this clonotype with many counts. The rearrangement joins TRBV2 to TRBJ2-5, with D uncertain. Deletions cut 2 bases from V and 5 bases from J, with 12 bases between. This CDR3 is 14 amino acids long. CDR1 and CDR2 (germline): SNHLY, FYNNEI. The CDR3 coding sequence is TGTGCCAGCAGTGAAAGACTGAACCGGGAGACCCAGTACTTC. Translated: CASSERLNRETQYF. The full variable domain, with the rest looked up from reference TRBV2 and TRBJ2-5, is EPEVTQTPSHQVTQMGQEVILRCVPISNHLYFYWYRQILGQKVEFLVSFYNNEISEKSEIFDDQFSVERPDGSNFTLKIRSTKLEDSAMYFCASSERLNRETQYFGPGTRLLVL.

This clonotype was recorded at least ten times. This chain uses TRBV5-1 with TRBJ2-2; D is undetermined. The CDR3 runs 14 residues. The germline V gene encodes CDR1 SGHRS and CDR2 YFSETQ. The V end lost 2 bases, the J end lost 4 bases, and 9 bases lay between the germline ends. The CDR3 bases are TGCGCCAGCAGCTTAAGCTGGGTCACCGGGGAGCTGTTTTTT. Protein product: CASSLSWVTGELFF.

The chain recombines TRBV20-1 with TRBJ2-2; 8 bases align to TRBD2. Germline V gives CDR1 DFQATT, CDR2 SNEGSKA (reference sequence). The CDR3 is made up of 14 amino acids. V shed 3 bases, J shed 7 bases, and the junction held 7 bases outside the gene matches. Written as DNA, the CDR3 is TGCAGTGCTAGGACGGGGGGGCCAAGCGGGGAGCTGTTTTTT. It translates to CSARTGGPSGELFF.

The chain couples TRBV5-5 to TRBJ2-1; 10 bases map to TRBD2. The ends lost 4 bases at V and 5 bases at J; junction bases unmatched: 9. The germline V gene encodes CDR1 SGHKS and CDR2 YYEKEE (reference sequence). The CDR3 has 16 amino acids. The CDR3: CASSAPGLARNNEQFF. CDR3 in DNA: TGTGCCAGCAGCGCACCGGGACTAGCGAGGAACAATGAGCAGTTCTTC.

In regard to this clonotype: It may be a read error: a sequence one base away is much more abundant. This rearrangement joins TRBV20-1 to TRBJ1-4; maybe TRBD1 (6 bases). Trimming shortened V by 8 bases and J by 8 bases, and 21 bases separated the two germline ends. This CDR3 spans 14 amino acids. Germline values: CDR1 DFQATT, CDR2 SNEGSKA (reference sequence). CDR3 residues: CSTYPTGPREKLFF. Here the CDR3 DNA reads TGCAGTACGTACCCGACAGGACCACGGGAAAAACTGTTTTTT.

V is TRBV6-1 and J is TRBJ2-7; no firm D call. Trimming stripped 8 bases from V and 2 bases from J, with 10 bases between. CDR3 size: 12 residues. Germline-derived CDR1 and CDR2 are MNHNS and SASEGT. This CDR3 reads CASSDLTYEQYF. The CDR3 DNA reads TGTGCCAGCTCTGACCTTACCTACGAGCAGTACTTC.

This clonotype appeared many times. This chain connects TRBV6-1 to TRBJ2-1, with D unclear. The CDR3 sequence is 14 residues long. The germline gives CDR1 MNHNS, CDR2 SASEGT. Trimming stripped 0 bases from V and 4 bases from J, with 7 bases between. The CDR3 DNA is TGTGCCAGCAGTGAAGCGTTCCGATACAATGAGCAGTTCTTC. This sequence encodes CASSEAFRYNEQFF.

This clonotype has ten or more counts. V is TRBV5-1 and J is TRBJ2-3; possibly TRBD2 for D (6 bases). Trimming pared 4 bases from V and 0 bases from J, leaving 15 bases between. CDR1 and CDR2 from the germline V gene are SGHRS and YFSETQ. CDR3 length: 16 amino acids. CDR3 in amino acids: CASSPPLAESTDTQYF. The DNA of the CDR3 is TGCGCCAGCAGCCCCCCTTTAGCGGAAAGCACAGATACGCAGTATTTT.

This clonotype showed up just a few times. The chain links TRBV12-5 to TRBJ2-1; a weak D match, TRBD2 (5 bases). V was trimmed by 5 bases and J by 8 bases, leaving 10 bases between them. The CDR3 extends over 12 amino acids. CDR1 is LGHNT and CDR2 is FRNRAP in the germline V gene. The CDR3 spells CASGNLADEQFF. As DNA, the CDR3 is TGTGCTAGTGGTAACCTAGCTGATGAGCAGTTCTTC.

The gene calls are TRBV19 and TRBJ2-1; 10 positions agree with TRBD2. The CDR3 loop spans 18 amino acids. From germline, CDR1 is LNHDA and CDR2 SQIVND (reference sequence). Unmatched junction bases numbered 14, after V lost 5 bases and J lost 4 bases. This CDR3 is CASSPSRSGRQVYNEQFF. The CDR3, as DNA: TGTGCCAGTAGTCCGAGCCGTAGCGGGAGGCAGGTATACAATGAGCAGTTCTTC.

In its sample, this clonotype was seen many times. The chain recombines TRBV2 with TRBJ1-1; TRBD1 matches at 7 bases. Germline V gene sequence: CDR1 SNHLY, CDR2 FYNNEI. The CDR3 length is 15 residues. V lost 7 bases, J lost 4 bases, and 12 bases stayed unmatched. CDR3 in amino acids: CASNPFQGVGTEAFF. The CDR3, as DNA: TGTGCCAGCAATCCTTTCCAGGGGGTAGGCACTGAAGCTTTCTTT. The full variable domain, its missing parts supplied by reference TRBV2 and TRBJ1-1, is EPEVTQTPSHQVTQMGQEVILRCVPISNHLYFYWYRQILGQKVEFLVSFYNNEISEKSEIFDDQFSVERPDGSNFTLKIRSTKLEDSAMYFCASNPFQGVGTEAFFGQGTRLTVV.

This clonotype occurred a few times. V usage is TRBV7-2 and J usage is TRBJ2-3, with TRBD1 identical over 11 bases. V trimming: 1 base; J trimming: 4 bases; junction bases outside the gene matches: 4. Germline V lookup: CDR1 SGHTA, CDR2 FQGNSA. The CDR3 consists of 16 residues. The CDR3 is CASSLVGQGAADTQYF. The CDR3 nucleotides are TGTGCCAGCAGCTTAGTTGGACAGGGGGCCGCAGATACGCAGTATTTT.

This clonotype was seen repeatedly, ten times or more. This CDR3 reads CASSPGQGINQPQHF. The CDR3 DNA follows: TGTGCCAGCAGTCCGGGACAGGGGATCAATCAGCCCCAGCATTTT. The chain uses TRBV12-3 or TRBV12-4 and TRBJ1-5; 10 bases line up with TRBD1. The length of the CDR3 is 15 residues. V was clipped by 5 bases and J by 3 bases; unmatched bases: 4.

A few counts support this clonotype. The V call is TRBV12-3 or TRBV12-4, the J call TRBJ2-3; 8 nucleotides line up with TRBD1. This CDR3 is built from 18 residues. V gave up 5 bases and J gave up 4 bases; unmatched junction bases: 17. Here the CDR3 reads CASSARLRGRGVADTQYF. CDR3 sequence (DNA): TGTGCCAGCAGTGCTCGCCTCAGGGGGCGTGGTGTAGCAGATACGCAGTATTTT.

This clonotype was seen at least ten times. This chain uses TRBV12-3 or TRBV12-4 with TRBJ2-3, with TRBD2 matching over 10 bases. J gave up 1 base and V 6 bases, and 7 bases lay outside the gene matches. This CDR3 region has 16 residues. The CDR3 loop is CASRRGLADGTDTQYF. As DNA, the CDR3 is TGTGCCAGCAGGCGCGGACTAGCGGATGGCACAGATACGCAGTATTTT.

This clonotype was detected many times. The CDR3 bases are TGTGCCAGCAGAGAGGGGGAAACTGAGCAGTTCTTC. Translated: CASREGETEQFF. This sequence joins TRBV12-3 or TRBV12-4 and TRBJ2-1, with D possibly being TRBD1 (6 bases). The CDR3 is 12 residues long. The V end lost 6 bases, the J end lost 9 bases, and 12 bases lay between the germline ends.